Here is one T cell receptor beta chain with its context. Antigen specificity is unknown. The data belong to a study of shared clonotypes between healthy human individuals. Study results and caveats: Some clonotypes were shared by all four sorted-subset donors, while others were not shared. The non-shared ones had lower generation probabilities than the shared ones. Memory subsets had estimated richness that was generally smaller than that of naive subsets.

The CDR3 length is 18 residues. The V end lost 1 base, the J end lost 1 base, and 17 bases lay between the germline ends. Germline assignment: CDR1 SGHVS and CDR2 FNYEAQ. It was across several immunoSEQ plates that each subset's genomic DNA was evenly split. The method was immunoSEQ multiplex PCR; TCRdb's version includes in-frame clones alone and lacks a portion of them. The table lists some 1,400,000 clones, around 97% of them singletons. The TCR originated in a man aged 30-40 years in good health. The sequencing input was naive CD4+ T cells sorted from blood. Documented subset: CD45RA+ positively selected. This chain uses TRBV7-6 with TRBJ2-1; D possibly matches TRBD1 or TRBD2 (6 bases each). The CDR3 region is CASSLEGGPPRSYNEQFF. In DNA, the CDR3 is TGTGCCAGCAGCTTAGAGGGGGGCCCCCCGCGGTCCTACAATGAGCAGTTCTTC.